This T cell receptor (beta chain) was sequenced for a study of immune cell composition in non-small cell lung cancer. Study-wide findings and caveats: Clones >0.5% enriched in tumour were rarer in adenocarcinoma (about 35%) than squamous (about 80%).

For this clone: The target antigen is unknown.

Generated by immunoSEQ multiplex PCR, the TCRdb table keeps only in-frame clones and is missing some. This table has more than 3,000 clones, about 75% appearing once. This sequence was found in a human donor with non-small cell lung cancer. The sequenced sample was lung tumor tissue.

The CDR3 protein is CASSGTGTGKTLNTEAFF. CDR3 bases: TGTGCCAGTAGTGGGACCGGGACAGGGAAAACTTTGAACACTGAAGCTTTCTTT. This rearrangement joins TRBV19 to TRBJ1-1; the match to TRBD1 covers 9 bases. Germline V gene sequence: CDR1 LNHDA, CDR2 SQIVND (reference sequence). This CDR3 is built from 18 residues. J was trimmed by 0 bases and V by 5 bases; bases with no gene match: 13.